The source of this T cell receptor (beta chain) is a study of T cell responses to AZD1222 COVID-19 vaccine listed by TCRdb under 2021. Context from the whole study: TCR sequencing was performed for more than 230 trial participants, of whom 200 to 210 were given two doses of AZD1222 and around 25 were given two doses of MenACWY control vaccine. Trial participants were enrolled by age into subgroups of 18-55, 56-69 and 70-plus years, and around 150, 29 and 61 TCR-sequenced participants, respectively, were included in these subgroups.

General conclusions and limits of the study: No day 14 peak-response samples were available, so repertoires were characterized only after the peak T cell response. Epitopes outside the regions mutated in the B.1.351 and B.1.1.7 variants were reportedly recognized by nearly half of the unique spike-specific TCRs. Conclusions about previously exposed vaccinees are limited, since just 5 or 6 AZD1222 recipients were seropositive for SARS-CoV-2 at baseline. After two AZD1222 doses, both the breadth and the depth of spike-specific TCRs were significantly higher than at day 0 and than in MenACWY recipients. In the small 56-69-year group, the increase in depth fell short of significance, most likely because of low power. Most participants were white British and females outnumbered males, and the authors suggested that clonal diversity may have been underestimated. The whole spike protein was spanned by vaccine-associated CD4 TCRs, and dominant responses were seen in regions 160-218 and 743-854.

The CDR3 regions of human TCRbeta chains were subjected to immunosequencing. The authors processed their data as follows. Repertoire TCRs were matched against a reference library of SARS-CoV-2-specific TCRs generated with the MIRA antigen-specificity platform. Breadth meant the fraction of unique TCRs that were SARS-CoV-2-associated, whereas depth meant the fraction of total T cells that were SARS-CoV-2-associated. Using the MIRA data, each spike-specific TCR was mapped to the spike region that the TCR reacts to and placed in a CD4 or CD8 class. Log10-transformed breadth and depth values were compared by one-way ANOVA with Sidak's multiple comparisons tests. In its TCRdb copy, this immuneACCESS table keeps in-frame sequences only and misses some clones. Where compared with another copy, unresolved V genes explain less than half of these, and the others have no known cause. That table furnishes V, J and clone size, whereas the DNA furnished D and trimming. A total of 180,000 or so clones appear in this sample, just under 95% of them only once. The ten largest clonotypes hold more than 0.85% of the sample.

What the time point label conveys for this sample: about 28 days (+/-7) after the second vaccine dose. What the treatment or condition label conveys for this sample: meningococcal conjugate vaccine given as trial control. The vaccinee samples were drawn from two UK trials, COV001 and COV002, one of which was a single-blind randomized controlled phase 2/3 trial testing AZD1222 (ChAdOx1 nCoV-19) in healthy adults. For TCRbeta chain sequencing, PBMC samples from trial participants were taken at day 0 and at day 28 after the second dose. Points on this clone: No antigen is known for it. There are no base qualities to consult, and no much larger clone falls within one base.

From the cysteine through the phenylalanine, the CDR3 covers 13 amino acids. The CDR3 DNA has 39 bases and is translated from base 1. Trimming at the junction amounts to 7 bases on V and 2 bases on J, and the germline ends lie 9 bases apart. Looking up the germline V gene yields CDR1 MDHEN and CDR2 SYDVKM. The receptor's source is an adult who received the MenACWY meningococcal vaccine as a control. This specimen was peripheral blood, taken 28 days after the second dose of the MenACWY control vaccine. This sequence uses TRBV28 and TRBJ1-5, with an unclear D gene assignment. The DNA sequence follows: TGTGCCAGCAAAATGGGAGGCAATCAGCCCCAGCATTTT. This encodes CASKMGGNQPQHF.